These T cell receptor beta chains were read from a single sample in a study of metastatic and nonmetastatic thyroid tumors. TCRdb reassembled clones from the PCR reads with MiXCR. The table has roughly 22,000 clones, about 40% seen once. Sequenced input: blood. These receptors were taken from a male donor with papillary thyroid cancer or a benign thyroid nodule (not recorded which). Some clones in this sample may be carry-over from other donors' samples. CDR3s include the opening cysteine and the closing phenylalanine or tryptophan.

V,J,CDR3
TRBV30,TRBJ2-7,CAWSQGLAVHEQYF
TRBV7-2,TRBJ1-2,CASSLGQGRGYTF
TRBV18,TRBJ2-5,CASSIDRETQYF
TRBV5-1,TRBJ2-7,CASSLGQGWEQYF
TRBV6-4,TRBJ2-3,CASSDSTSGEDTQYF
TRBV6-1,TRBJ2-7,CASSEETGGPYEQYF
TRBV4-1,TRBJ2-5,CASSYRGQETQYF
TRBV6-1,TRBJ2-7,CASEPGHSINEQYF
TRBV6-1,TRBJ2-7,CASNPRGTPSSYEQYF
TRBV19,TRBJ2-1,CASRGLRREAYNEQFF